This passage covers 20 T cell receptor beta chains from one sample sequenced in a study of CD8 T cells in Susac syndrome. The RNA input was about 0.45 to 1 ug, and it was reverse transcribed with random hexamers. TCRdb re-derived calls from the immunoSEQ multiplex PCR reads in MiXCR, one entry per CDR3 protein. Of around 80,000 distinct CDR3 sequences in the sample, roughly 94% are singletons; the top ten hold roughly 0.5%. The sequenced material came from CD8+ T cells from PBMCs. Receptor source: a human donor with Susac syndrome.

The chain links TRBV18 to TRBJ2-5; a weak D match, TRBD1 (6 bases). Per the germline V gene, CDR1 is KGHSH and CDR2 is LQKENI. The length of the CDR3 is 14 residues. The V end was cut by 0 bases, the J end by 4 bases, with 9 bases between. The CDR3 region has the DNA TGTGCCAGCTCACCACCCGGCAGGGGAGAGACCCAGTACTTC. Translation: CASSPPGRGETQYF.

The chain carries TRBV29-1 and TRBJ1-2; no definite D call. CDR3 length equals 11 residues. Germline V CDR1 and CDR2: SQVTM, ANQGSEA. The V gene lost 1 base and the J gene lost 7 bases, with 7 bases spanning the gap. CDR3 loop: CSVEARGGYTF. The CDR3 DNA reads as TGCAGCGTTGAAGCCCGGGGTGGCTACACCTTC.

The genes are TRBV3-1 and TRBJ2-7; maybe TRBD1 (6 bases). CDR1 is LGHDT, CDR2 YNNKEL, per germline (reference sequence). The CDR3 covers 14 residues. V was clipped by 0 bases and J by 4 bases, with 10 bases between them. CDR3 residues: CASSQDLTGYEQYF. CDR3 bases: TGTGCCAGCAGCCAAGATCTTACAGGGTACGAGCAGTACTTC.

The rearrangement joins TRBV6-2 or TRBV6-3 to TRBJ2-7; TRBD2 aligns across 8 bases. Germline V CDR1 and CDR2: MNHEY, SVGEGT. The CDR3 sequence is 15 residues long. Losses at the gene ends were 0 bases for V and 2 bases for J; bases not matched to a gene: 3. Here the CDR3 reads CASSYSAGGAYEQYF. Here the CDR3 DNA reads TGTGCCAGCAGTTACTCTGCGGGGGGCGCCTACGAGCAGTACTTC.

This clonotype was counted between two and nine times. The genes are TRBV11-2 and TRBJ1-1; no clear D gene. Trimming stripped 7 bases from V and 0 bases from J, with 9 bases between. Germline values: CDR1 SGHAT, CDR2 FQNNGV. The CDR3 sequence is 13 residues long. CDR3 region: CASMASLNTEAFF. The CDR3 DNA reads TGTGCCAGCATGGCATCTCTGAACACTGAAGCTTTCTTT.

The chain recombines TRBV19 with TRBJ1-2, with no clear D. Germline CDR1 reads LNHDA; CDR2 reads SQIVND (reference sequence). The CDR3 consists of 12 residues. V lost 9 bases and J 4 bases, leaving 12 bases between the germline ends. For the CDR3, the DNA is TGTGCCAGCTCCGACGGACTCTATGGCTACACCTTC. Amino acids: CASSDGLYGYTF. The full variable domain, rest sourced from reference TRBV19 and TRBJ1-2, is DGGITQSPKYLFRKEGQNVTLSCEQNLNHDAMYWYRQDPGQGLRLIYYSQIVNDFQKGDIAEGYSVSREKKESFPLTVTSAQKNPTAFYLCASSDGLYGYTFGSGTRLTVV.

The V call is TRBV12-3 or TRBV12-4, the J call TRBJ1-5; TRBD1 matches at 7 bases. Trimming removed 6 bases from V and 4 bases from J; junction bases left unmatched: 12. CDR3 length: 16 residues. CDR3 sequence (DNA): TGTGCCAGCAGCACGACAGGGAGAGAAGAGAATCAGCCCCAGCATTTT. This translates into CASSTTGREENQPQHF.

The V gene is TRBV9, the J gene TRBJ2-1; 9 nucleotides line up with TRBD1. J was trimmed by 8 bases and V by 0 bases; bases with no gene match: 6. The germline CDR1 and CDR2 sequences are SGDLS and YYNGEE. The CDR3 has 15 amino acids. Here the CDR3 reads CASSVEGTGRDEQFF. The CDR3 bases are TGTGCCAGCAGCGTAGAAGGGACAGGGCGGGATGAGCAGTTCTTC.

The chain joins TRBV29-1 to TRBJ2-3; D might be TRBD2 (6 bases). Trimming took 6 bases from V and 2 from J, leaving 12 bases between them. This CDR3 has 13 amino acids. The germline gives CDR1 SQVTM, CDR2 ANQGSEA. The CDR3 here is CSVGGDLTDTQYF. In nucleotides, the CDR3 is TGCAGCGTAGGAGGGGACCTCACAGATACGCAGTATTTT.

The chain employs TRBV30 and TRBJ2-1; 8 bases match TRBD2. The CDR3 runs to 14 residues. The ends lost 0 bases at V and 4 bases at J; junction bases unmatched: 2. Per germline, CDR1 GTSNPN and CDR2 SVGIG (reference sequence). The CDR3 DNA is TGTGCCTGGAGTGTAGCGGGGGAGTACAATGAGCAGTTCTTC. Encoded protein: CAWSVAGEYNEQFF.

V is TRBV9 and J is TRBJ1-1, with TRBD1 as a possible D gene (6 bases). Germline V lookup: CDR1 SGDLS, CDR2 YYNGEE. The CDR3 has 15 amino acids. V gave up 2 bases and J gave up 4 bases, with 15 bases separating them. The CDR3 nucleotides are TGTGCCAGCAGCGTCAACAGGGAGCAGATCACTGAAGCTTTCTTT. Translating gives CASSVNREQITEAFF.

The chain has TRBV27 and TRBJ2-7, with 9 bases that match TRBD1. The CDR3 is made up of 14 amino acids. After removal of 10 bases from V and 0 bases from J, the junction contained 7 bases not matched to a gene. Per germline, CDR1 MNHEY and CDR2 SMNVEV (reference sequence). CDR3 protein: CATRDRASSYEQYF. CDR3 nucleotides: TGTGCCACCCGGGACAGGGCGAGCTCCTACGAGCAGTACTTC.

This rearrangement joins TRBV27 to TRBJ1-6; D might be TRBD1 (5 bases). CDR1 is MNHEY and CDR2 is SMNVEV in the germline V gene (reference sequence). The CDR3 covers 14 residues. V lost 1 base, J lost 9 bases, and 10 bases lay in between. In DNA, the CDR3 is TGTGCCAGCAGTTTATTTACAGGTAGTTCACCCCTCCACTTT. Amino acids: CASSLFTGSSPLHF.

The rearrangement uses TRBV9 and TRBJ2-7; 7 bases fit TRBD1. CDR3 length: 13 residues. The J segment lost 6 bases and the V segment lost 0 bases, leaving 3 bases of the junction unmatched. The V gene's germline CDR1 is SGDLS and CDR2 YYNGEE. CDR3 bases: TGTGCCAGCAGCGTAGACACAGGGGTCGAGCAGTACTTC. Translation: CASSVDTGVEQYF.

The chain employs TRBV2 and TRBJ2-7, with TRBD1 matching 9 bases. This CDR3 comprises 15 residues. The J segment lost 2 bases and the V segment lost 5 bases, leaving 7 bases of the junction unmatched. Germline CDR1 and CDR2: SNHLY and FYNNEI. CDR3 residues: CASSHPGQGPYEQYF. The CDR3 region has the DNA TGTGCCAGCAGTCACCCGGGACAGGGTCCCTACGAGCAGTACTTC.

This clonotype was counted a single time. V is TRBV30 and J is TRBJ2-7, with a possible D match to TRBD1 (6 bases). Germline V gene data show CDR1 as GTSNPN and CDR2 as SVGIG (reference sequence). V lost 2 bases, J lost 2 bases, and 16 bases lay in between. This CDR3 comprises 15 residues. CDR3 bases: TGTGCCTGGAGTAAGGGGGACAAAGGACCCTACGAGCAGTACTTC. Translated: CAWSKGDKGPYEQYF.

V gene TRBV9 combines with J gene TRBJ2-3, with D possibly being TRBD2 (6 bases). CDR1 and CDR2 from the germline V gene are SGDLS and YYNGEE. Trimming removed 2 bases from V and 1 base from J, with 8 bases in between. This CDR3 has 14 amino acids. CDR3 bases: TGTGCCAGCAGCGTTTGGGGGGGCACAGATACGCAGTATTTT. Translating gives CASSVWGGTDTQYF. Supplemented by reference TRBV9 and TRBJ2-3, the full variable domain reads DSGVTQTPKHLITATGQRVTLRCSPRSGDLSVYWYQQSLDQGLQFLIQYYNGEERAKGNILERFSAQQFPDLHSELNLSSLELGDSALYFCASSVWGGTDTQYFGPGTRLTVL.

The J gene is TRBJ1-2, the V gene TRBV7-2, with 8 nucleotides matching TRBD1. After removal of 6 bases from V and 6 bases from J, the junction contained 0 bases not matched to a gene. Germline lookup yields CDR1 SGHTA and CDR2 FQGNSA. The CDR3 contains 11 residues. The CDR3 region is CASRQGDGYTF. CDR3 DNA sequence: TGTGCCAGCAGACAGGGGGATGGCTACACCTTC.

V gene TRBV13 combines with J gene TRBJ2-7, with 8 bases fitting TRBD2. Germline CDR1 PRHDT, CDR2 FYEKMQ (reference sequence). The CDR3 is made up of 14 amino acids. Germline trimming cut 5 bases from V and 2 bases from J; bases unmatched to any gene: 5. CDR3 in amino acids: CASSSSGATYEQYF. The CDR3 nucleotides are TGTGCCAGCAGCAGTAGCGGGGCCACCTACGAGCAGTACTTC.

The chain is built from TRBV7-9 and TRBJ2-7; tentatively, D is TRBD2 (6 bases). The V gene lost 5 bases and the J gene lost 0 bases, with 17 bases spanning the gap. CDR1 and CDR2 from the germline V gene are SEHNR and FQNEAQ (reference sequence). The CDR3 has 16 residues. CDR3 in DNA: TGTGCCAGCAGCCCCAGGTCGCCGGGGGACTCCTACGAGCAGTACTTC. This gives the protein CASSPRSPGDSYEQYF.